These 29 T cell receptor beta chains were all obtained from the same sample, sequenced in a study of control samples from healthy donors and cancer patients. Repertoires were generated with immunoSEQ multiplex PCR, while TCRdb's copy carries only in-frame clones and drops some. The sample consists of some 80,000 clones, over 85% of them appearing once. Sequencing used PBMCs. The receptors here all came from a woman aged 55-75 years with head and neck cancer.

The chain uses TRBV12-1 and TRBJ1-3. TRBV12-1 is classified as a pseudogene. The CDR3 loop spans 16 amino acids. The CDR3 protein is CASPRRDCPSGNTIYF. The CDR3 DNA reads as TGTGCCAGCCCCCGGAGGGACTGTCCCTCTGGAAACACCATATATTTT.

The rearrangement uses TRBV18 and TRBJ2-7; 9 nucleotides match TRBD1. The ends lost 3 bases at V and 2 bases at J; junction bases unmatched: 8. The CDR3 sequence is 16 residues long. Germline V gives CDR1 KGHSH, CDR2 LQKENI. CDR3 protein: CASSPPGQGSPYEQYF. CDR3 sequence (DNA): TGTGCCAGCTCACCCCCGGGACAGGGAAGCCCCTACGAGCAGTACTTC.

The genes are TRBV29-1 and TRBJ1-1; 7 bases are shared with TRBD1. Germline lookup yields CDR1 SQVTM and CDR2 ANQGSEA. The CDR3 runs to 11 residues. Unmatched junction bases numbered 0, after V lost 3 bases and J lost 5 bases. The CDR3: CSVDRGTEAFF. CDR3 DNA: TGCAGCGTTGACAGGGGGACTGAAGCTTTCTTT.

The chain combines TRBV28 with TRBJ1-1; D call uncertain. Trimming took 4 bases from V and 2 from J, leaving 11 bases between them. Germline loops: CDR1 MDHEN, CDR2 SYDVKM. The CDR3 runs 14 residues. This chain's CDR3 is CASSSPLPNTEAFF. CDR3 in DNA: TGTGCCAGCAGTTCCCCACTCCCAAACACTGAAGCTTTCTTT.

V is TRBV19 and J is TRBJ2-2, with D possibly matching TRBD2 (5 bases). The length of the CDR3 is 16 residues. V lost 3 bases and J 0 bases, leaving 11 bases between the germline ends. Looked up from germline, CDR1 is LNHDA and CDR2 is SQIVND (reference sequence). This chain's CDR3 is CASSIGGSPNTGELFF. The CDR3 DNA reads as TGTGCCAGTAGTATCGGAGGCAGTCCGAACACCGGGGAGCTGTTTTTT. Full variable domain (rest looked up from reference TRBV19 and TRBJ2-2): DGGITQSPKYLFRKEGQNVTLSCEQNLNHDAMYWYRQDPGQGLRLIYYSQIVNDFQKGDIAEGYSVSREKKESFPLTVTSAQKNPTAFYLCASSIGGSPNTGELFFGEGSRLTVL.

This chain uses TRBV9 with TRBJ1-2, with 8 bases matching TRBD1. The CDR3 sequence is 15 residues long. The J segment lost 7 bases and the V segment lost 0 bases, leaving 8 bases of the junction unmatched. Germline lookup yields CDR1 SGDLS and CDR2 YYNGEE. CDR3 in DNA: TGTGCCAGCAGCGTAGGGACAGGGTGGGATGGTGGCTACACCTTC. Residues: CASSVGTGWDGGYTF.

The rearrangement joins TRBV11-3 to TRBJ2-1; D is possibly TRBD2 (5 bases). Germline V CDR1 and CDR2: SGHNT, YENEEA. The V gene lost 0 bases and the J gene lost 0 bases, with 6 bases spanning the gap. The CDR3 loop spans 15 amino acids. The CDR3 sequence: CASSLDGSSYNEQFF. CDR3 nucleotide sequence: TGTGCCAGCAGCTTAGATGGGAGCTCCTACAATGAGCAGTTCTTC.

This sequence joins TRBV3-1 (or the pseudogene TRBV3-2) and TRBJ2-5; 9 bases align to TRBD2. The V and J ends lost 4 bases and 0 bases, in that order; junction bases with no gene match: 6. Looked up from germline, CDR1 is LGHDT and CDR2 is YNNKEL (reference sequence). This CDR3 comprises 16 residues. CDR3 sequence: CASSLPGGRDQETQYF. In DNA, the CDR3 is TGTGCCAGCAGCCTCCCGGGCGGGAGGGACCAAGAGACCCAGTACTTC.

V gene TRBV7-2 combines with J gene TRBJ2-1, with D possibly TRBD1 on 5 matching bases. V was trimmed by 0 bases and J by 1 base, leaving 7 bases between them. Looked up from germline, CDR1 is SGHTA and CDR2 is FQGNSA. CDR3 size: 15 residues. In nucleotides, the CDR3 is TGTGCCAGCAGCTTAGCCCAGGGTTCCTACAATGAGCAGTTCTTC. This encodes CASSLAQGSYNEQFF.

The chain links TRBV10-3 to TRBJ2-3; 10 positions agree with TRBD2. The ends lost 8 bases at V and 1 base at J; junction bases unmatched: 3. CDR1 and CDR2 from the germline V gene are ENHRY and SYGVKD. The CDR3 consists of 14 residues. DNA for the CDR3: TGTGCCATCGCCGGGACTAGCGGCACAGATACGCAGTATTTT. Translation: CAIAGTSGTDTQYF.

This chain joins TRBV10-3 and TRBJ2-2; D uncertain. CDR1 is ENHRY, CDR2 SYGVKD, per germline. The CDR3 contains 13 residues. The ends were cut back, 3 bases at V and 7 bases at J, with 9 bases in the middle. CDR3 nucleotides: TGTGCCATCAGTGAATCCGGCGTCGGGGAGCTGTTTTTT. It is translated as CAISESGVGELFF.

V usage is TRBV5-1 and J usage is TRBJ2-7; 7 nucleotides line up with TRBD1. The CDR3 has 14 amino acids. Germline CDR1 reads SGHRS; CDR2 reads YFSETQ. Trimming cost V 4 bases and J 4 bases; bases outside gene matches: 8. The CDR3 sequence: CASSGTASGYEQYF. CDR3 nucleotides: TGCGCCAGCAGCGGGACAGCGTCGGGTTACGAGCAGTACTTC. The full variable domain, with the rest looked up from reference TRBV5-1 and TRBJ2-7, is KAGVTQTPRYLIKTRGQQVTLSCSPISGHRSVSWYQQTPGQGLQFLFEYFSETQRNKGNFPGRFSGRQFSNSRSEMNVSTLELGDSALYLCASSGTASGYEQYFGPGTRLTVT.

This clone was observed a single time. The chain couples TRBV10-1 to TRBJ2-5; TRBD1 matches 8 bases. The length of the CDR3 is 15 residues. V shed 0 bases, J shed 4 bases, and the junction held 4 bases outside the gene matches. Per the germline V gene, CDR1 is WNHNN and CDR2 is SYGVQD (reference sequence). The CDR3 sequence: CASSESTGVGETQYF. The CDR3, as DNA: TGCGCCAGCAGTGAGTCGACAGGGGTAGGAGAGACCCAGTACTTC.

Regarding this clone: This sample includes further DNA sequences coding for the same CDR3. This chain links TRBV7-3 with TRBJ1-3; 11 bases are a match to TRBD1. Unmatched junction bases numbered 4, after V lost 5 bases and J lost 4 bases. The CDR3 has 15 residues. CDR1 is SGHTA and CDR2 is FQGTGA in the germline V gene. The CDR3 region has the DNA TGTGCCAGCAGCCCCGGACAGGGGGCCGGAAACACCATATATTTT. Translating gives CASSPGQGAGNTIYF.

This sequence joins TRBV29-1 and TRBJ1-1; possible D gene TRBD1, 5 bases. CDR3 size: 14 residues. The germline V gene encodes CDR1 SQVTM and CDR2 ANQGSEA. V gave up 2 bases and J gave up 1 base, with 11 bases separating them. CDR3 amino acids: CSVEWGQGNTEAFF. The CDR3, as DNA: TGCAGCGTTGAATGGGGCCAGGGGAACACTGAAGCTTTCTTT.

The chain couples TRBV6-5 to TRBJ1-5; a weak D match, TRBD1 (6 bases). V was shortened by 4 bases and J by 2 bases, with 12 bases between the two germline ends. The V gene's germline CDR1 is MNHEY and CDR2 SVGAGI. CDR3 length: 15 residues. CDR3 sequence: CASSSGGQGNQPQHF. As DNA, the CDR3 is TGTGCCAGCAGTTCCGGGGGACAAGGCAATCAGCCCCAGCATTTT.

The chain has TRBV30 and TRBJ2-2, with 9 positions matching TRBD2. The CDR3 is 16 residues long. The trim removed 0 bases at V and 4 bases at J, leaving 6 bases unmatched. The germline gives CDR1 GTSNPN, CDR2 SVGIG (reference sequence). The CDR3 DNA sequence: TGTGCCTGGAGTGTAGATAGCGGGAGTTTCACCGGGGAGCTGTTTTTT. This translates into CAWSVDSGSFTGELFF.

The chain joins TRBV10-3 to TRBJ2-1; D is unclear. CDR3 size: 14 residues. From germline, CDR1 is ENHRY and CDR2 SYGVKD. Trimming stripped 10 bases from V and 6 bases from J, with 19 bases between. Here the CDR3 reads CATNPGLRGNEQFF. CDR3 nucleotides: TGTGCCACCAACCCCGGCCTAAGAGGCAATGAGCAGTTCTTC.

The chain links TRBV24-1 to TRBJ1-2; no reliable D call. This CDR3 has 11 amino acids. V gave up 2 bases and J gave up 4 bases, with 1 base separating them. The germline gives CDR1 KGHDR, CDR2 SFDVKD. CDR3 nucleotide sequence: TGTGCCACCAGTGATTCCTATGGCTACACCTTC. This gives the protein CATSDSYGYTF.

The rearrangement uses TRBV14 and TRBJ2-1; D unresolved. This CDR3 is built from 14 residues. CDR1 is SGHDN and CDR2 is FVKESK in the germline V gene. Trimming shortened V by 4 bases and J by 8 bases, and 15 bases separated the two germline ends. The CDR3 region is CASSPYLRSDEQFF. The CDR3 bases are TGTGCCAGCAGCCCCTACCTCAGGAGCGATGAGCAGTTCTTC.

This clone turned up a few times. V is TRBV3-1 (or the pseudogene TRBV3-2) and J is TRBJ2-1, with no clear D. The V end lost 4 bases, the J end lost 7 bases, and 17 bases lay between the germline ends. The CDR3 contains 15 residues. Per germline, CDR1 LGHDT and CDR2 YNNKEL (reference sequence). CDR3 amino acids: CASSLNVANGNEQFF. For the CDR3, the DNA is TGTGCCAGCAGCCTGAATGTGGCTAATGGAAATGAGCAGTTCTTC.

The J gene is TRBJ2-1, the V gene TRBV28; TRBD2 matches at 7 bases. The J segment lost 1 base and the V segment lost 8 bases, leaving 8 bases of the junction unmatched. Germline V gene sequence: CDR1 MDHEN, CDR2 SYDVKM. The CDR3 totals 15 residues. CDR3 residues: CASYPGGISYNEQFF. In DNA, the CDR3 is TGTGCCAGCTACCCGGGGGGTATTTCCTACAATGAGCAGTTCTTC.

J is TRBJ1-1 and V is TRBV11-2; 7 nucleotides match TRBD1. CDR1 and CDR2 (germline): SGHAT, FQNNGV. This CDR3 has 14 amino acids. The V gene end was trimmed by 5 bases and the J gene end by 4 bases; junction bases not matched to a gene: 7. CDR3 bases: TGTGCCAGCAGCAAAGGACAGGAAATCACTGAAGCTTTCTTT. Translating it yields CASSKGQEITEAFF.

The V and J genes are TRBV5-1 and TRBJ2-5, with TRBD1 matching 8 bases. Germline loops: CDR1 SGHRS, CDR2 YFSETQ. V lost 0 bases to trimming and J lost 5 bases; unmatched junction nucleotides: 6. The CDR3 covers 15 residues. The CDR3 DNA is TGCGCCAGCAGCTTGGGGCAGGGGGCGATGGAGACCCAGTACTTC. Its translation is CASSLGQGAMETQYF.

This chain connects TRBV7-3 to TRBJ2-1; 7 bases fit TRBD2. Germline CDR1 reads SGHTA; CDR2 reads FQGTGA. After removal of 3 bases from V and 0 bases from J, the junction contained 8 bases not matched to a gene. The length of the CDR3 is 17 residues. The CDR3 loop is CASSLDSGLLSYNEQFF. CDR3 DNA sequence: TGTGCCAGCAGCTTGGATAGCGGGTTGCTCTCCTACAATGAGCAGTTCTTC.

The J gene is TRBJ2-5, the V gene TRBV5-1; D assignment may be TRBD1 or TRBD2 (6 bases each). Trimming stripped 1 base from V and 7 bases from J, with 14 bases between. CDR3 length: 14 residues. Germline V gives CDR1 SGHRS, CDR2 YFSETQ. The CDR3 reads CASSLRAEGGTQYF. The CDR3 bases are TGCGCCAGCAGCTTGCGGGCGGAGGGGGGGACCCAGTACTTC. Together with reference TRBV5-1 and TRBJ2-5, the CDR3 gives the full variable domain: KAGVTQTPRYLIKTRGQQVTLSCSPISGHRSVSWYQQTPGQGLQFLFEYFSETQRNKGNFPGRFSGRQFSNSRSEMNVSTLELGDSALYLCASSLRAEGGTQYFGPGTRLLVL.

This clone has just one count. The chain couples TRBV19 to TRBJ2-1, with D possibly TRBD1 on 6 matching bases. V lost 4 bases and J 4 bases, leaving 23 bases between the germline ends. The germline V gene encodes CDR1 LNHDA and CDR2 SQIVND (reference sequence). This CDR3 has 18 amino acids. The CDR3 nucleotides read TGTGCCAGTAGTACTCCCAGGGGCAGACTTACAGATTACAATGAGCAGTTCTTC. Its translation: CASSTPRGRLTDYNEQFF.

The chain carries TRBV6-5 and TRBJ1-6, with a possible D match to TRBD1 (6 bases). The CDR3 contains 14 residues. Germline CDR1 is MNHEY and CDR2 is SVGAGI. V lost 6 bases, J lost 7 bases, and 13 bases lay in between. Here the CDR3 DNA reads TGTGCCAGCAGACCCGGGGGCACGAATTCACCCCTCCACTTT. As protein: CASRPGGTNSPLHF.

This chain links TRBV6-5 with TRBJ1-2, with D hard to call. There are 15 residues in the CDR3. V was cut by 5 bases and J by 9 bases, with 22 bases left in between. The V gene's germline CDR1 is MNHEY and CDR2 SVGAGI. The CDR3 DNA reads TGTGCCAGCAGTCGGACGCGACTCGATGTCAGTAGCTACACCTTC. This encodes CASSRTRLDVSSYTF.